Each of the 12 T cell receptor beta chains below was sequenced from the same sample in a study of molecular identifiers for immune sequencing clone quantification listed by TCRdb under 2018. The library was produced with PCR. The reads were generated on a NextSeq 500. The public reads were reanalyzed by TCRdb: fastp trimming at Q25, MiXCR alignment, in-frame beta chains only. CDR3 protein duplicates are merged, each entry listing the most common genes and DNA. This sample has approximately 630,000 distinct CDR3 sequences in its table, and 25% of those were observed once. 0.78% of the sample is taken by the ten largest. The sequenced sample consisted of naive CD8+ T cells from blood, with Jurkat cell RNA spiked in. Reading the label with the study, this specimen's cell subset or site is: FACS-sorted CD8+CD4-CCR7+CD45RA+ naive T cells. These receptors were collected from a human donor in good health. Some libraries in this study had Jurkat cell RNA spiked in.

This clonotype has at least ten counts. The CDR3 region has the DNA TGTGCCAGCAGTCAAGGGGTCGGCGAAAACATTCAGTACTTC. This codes for CASSQGVGENIQYF. The chain is built from TRBV7-6 and TRBJ2-4, with D tentatively TRBD1 (5 bases). CDR1 is SGHVS, CDR2 FNYEAQ, per germline. The CDR3 has 14 amino acids. V lost 6 bases to trimming and J lost 5 bases, with 14 bases between them. The full variable domain, rest sourced from reference TRBV7-6 and TRBJ2-4, is GAGVSQSPRYKVTKRGQDVALRCDPISGHVSLYWYRQALGQGPEFLTYFNYEAQQDKSGLPNDRFSAERPEGSISTLTIQRTEQRDSAMYRCASSQGVGENIQYFGAGTRLSVL.

This clonotype occurred a few times. The chain joins TRBV7-9 to TRBJ2-5; TRBD1 aligns across 9 bases. The CDR3 has 15 residues. J lost 4 bases, V lost 2 bases, and 5 bases had no gene match. Germline V CDR1 and CDR2: SEHNR, FQNEAQ (reference sequence). This CDR3 reads CASSLLTGGGETQYF. CDR3 in DNA: TGTGCCAGCAGCTTACTCACAGGGGGCGGAGAGACCCAGTACTTC.

At least ten counts were recorded for this clonotype. The chain couples TRBV20-1 to TRBJ2-2, with D perhaps being TRBD1 or TRBD2 (7 bases each). Germline lookup yields CDR1 DFQATT and CDR2 SNEGSKA (reference sequence). The V and J ends lost 6 bases and 6 bases respectively, with 17 bases between them. The CDR3 length is 14 residues. CDR3 DNA: TGCAGTGCACAAGCCAGGGGGAGGGCCGGGGAGCTGTTTTTT. It encodes CSAQARGRAGELFF.

As to this clonotype: The junction departs from the called germline gene at one end, perhaps through a read error. The chain has TRBV6-4 and TRBJ2-6; D remains unclear. Germline values: CDR1 MRHNA, CDR2 SNTAGT. The CDR3 spans 13 residues. CDR3 sequence: CASREDGVNVLTF. DNA of the CDR3: TGTGCCAGCAGAGAAGATGGGGTCAACGTCCTGACTTTC.

In the case of this clonotype: Relative to the germline gene, one junction end is altered; a read error may explain this. V gene TRBV12-3 or TRBV12-4 combines with J gene TRBJ2-3; 8 positions match TRBD2. The CDR3 runs 15 residues. CDR3 region: CASSPTSGSTDTQCF. Written as DNA, the CDR3 is TGTGCCAGCAGTCCTACTAGCGGAAGCACAGATACGCAGTGTTTT.

A note on this clonotype: A clone one base away is much larger, so this may be a read error. The V call is TRBV7-8, the J call TRBJ1-1; D not resolved. The CDR3 consists of 14 residues. Trimming shortened V by 5 bases and J by 3 bases, and 13 bases separated the two germline ends. Germline V gives CDR1 SGHVS, CDR2 FQNEAQ. CDR3 DNA sequence: TGTGCCAGCAGCCCATCCCCTAGGGACACTGAAGCTTTCTTT. Amino acid sequence: CASSPSPRDTEAFF.

This clonotype was detected ten times or more. The chain carries TRBV29-1 and TRBJ2-7; D tentatively fits TRBD1 or TRBD2 (6 bases each). This CDR3 has 13 amino acids. Germline assignment: CDR1 SQVTM and CDR2 ANQGSEA. Trimming pared 3 bases from V and 2 bases from J, leaving 11 bases between. CDR3 sequence reads: CSVDEGGPYEQYF. The DNA for the CDR3 is TGCAGCGTTGATGAGGGGGGCCCCTACGAGCAGTACTTC.

This clonotype came up once. A much larger clone differs by one base, so this may be a read error. The J gene is TRBJ2-7, the V gene TRBV4-3; 7 bases align to TRBD1. This CDR3 is 14 amino acids long. The germline CDR1 and CDR2 sequences are LGHNA and YSLEER. CDR3 in DNA: TGCGCCAGCAGCCCTGGGACAGAAACCTACGTGCAGTACTTC. Protein sequence: CASSPGTETYVQYF.

This clonotype occurred once. V gene TRBV27 combines with J gene TRBJ2-3; TRBD1 agrees at 7 bases. The V and J ends lost 5 bases and 11 bases, in that order; junction bases with no gene match: 7. Germline V gives CDR1 MNHEY, CDR2 SMNVEV (reference sequence). The CDR3 runs 12 residues. The chain's CDR3 is CASSMTGSEQYF. In nucleotides, the CDR3 is TGTGCCAGCAGTATGACAGGGAGCGAGCAGTATTTT.

This clonotype occurred a few times. This chain joins TRBV27 and TRBJ2-7; 9 bases are a match to TRBD1. The V gene end was trimmed by 5 bases and the J gene end by 2 bases; junction bases not matched to a gene: 7. The CDR3 consists of 15 residues. Per germline, CDR1 MNHEY and CDR2 SMNVEV (reference sequence). In DNA, the CDR3 is TGTGCCAGCAGTCCCCCCCGGACAGGGGCCTACGAGCAGTACTTC. This codes for CASSPPRTGAYEQYF.

This clonotype came up many times. The chain joins TRBV6-5 to TRBJ2-2; no reliable D call. This CDR3 region has 13 residues. CDR1 is MNHEY and CDR2 is SVGAGI in the germline V gene. The V end lost 1 base, the J end lost 2 bases, and 2 bases lay between the germline ends. The CDR3: CASSYYNTGELFF. For the CDR3, the DNA is TGTGCCAGCAGTTACTATAACACCGGGGAGCTGTTTTTT.

This clonotype was detected a few times. It may be a read error: a sequence one base away is much more abundant. The chain employs TRBV29-1 and TRBJ2-2; no clear D. Germline CDR1 and CDR2: SQVTM and ANQGSEA. The CDR3 covers 14 residues. DNA for the CDR3: TGCGGCGTTGAAGAGACGGTTAACACCGGGGAGCTGTTTTTT. This encodes CGVEETVNTGELFF.